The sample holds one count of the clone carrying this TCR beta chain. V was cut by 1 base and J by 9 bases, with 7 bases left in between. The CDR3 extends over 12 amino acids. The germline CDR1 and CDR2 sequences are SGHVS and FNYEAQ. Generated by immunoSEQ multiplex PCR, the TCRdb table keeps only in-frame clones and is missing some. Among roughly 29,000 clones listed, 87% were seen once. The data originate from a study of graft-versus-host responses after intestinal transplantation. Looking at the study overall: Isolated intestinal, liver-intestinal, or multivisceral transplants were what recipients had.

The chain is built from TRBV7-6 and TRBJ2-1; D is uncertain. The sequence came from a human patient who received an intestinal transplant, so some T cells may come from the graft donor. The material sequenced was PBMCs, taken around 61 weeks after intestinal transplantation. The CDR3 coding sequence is TGTGCCAGCAGCTTAGGCAGAAGTGAGCAGTTCTTC. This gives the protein CASSLGRSEQFF. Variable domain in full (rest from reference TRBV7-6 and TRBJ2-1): GAGVSQSPRYKVTKRGQDVALRCDPISGHVSLYWYRQALGQGPEFLTYFNYEAQQDKSGLPNDRFSAERPEGSISTLTIQRTEQRDSAMYRCASSLGRSEQFFGPGTRLTVL.